The 32 T cell receptor beta chains presented below share a single source sample, sequenced in a study of cytomegalovirus exposure and HLA in healthy donors. Researchers ran the PCR with 60 Vbeta and 13 Jbeta primers. Sequencing used immunoSEQ multiplex PCR; TCRdb keeps in-frame clones, though not all of them. This table has roughly 40,000 clones, more than 65% appearing once. The sequencing sample was made of PBMCs. These receptors were taken from a middle-aged man in good health and CMV-seronegative.

This chain links TRBV28 with TRBJ1-6, with a tentative D call TRBD1 (6 bases). CDR3 length equals 11 residues. The V end was cut by 2 bases, the J end by 14 bases, with 7 bases between. Germline CDR1 MDHEN, CDR2 SYDVKM. The CDR3 DNA reads as TGTGCCAGCAGTTTAAGGGGGACCCTCCACTTT. Its protein product is CASSLRGTLHF. Using reference TRBV28 and TRBJ1-6 for the parts outside the CDR3, the full variable domain is DVKVTQSSRYLVKRTGEKVFLECVQDMDHENMFWYRQDPGLGLRLIYFSYDVKMKEKGDIPEGYSVSREKKERFSLILESASTNQTSMYLCASSLRGTLHFGNGTRLTVT.

This rearrangement joins TRBV29-1 to TRBJ2-1; 10 bases match TRBD2. The germline gives CDR1 SQVTM, CDR2 ANQGSEA. This CDR3 contains 14 residues. Losses at the gene ends were 5 bases for V and 8 bases for J; bases not matched to a gene: 9. CDR3: CSVPKRGGRDEQFF. The CDR3 bases are TGCAGCGTTCCCAAGCGGGGGGGCCGGGATGAGCAGTTCTTC.

On this clone itself: This specimen includes other DNA sequences encoding the same CDR3. The V and J genes are TRBV18 and TRBJ1-1, with 10 bases that match TRBD1. This CDR3 comprises 15 residues. Trimming removed 3 bases from V and 2 bases from J; junction bases left unmatched: 3. The germline CDR1 and CDR2 sequences are KGHSH and LQKENI. CDR3 in DNA: TGTGCCAGCTCACCTCGACAGGGGGCAAACACTGAAGCTTTCTTT. The encoded protein is CASSPRQGANTEAFF.

This chain links TRBV5-6 with TRBJ2-7, with 7 bases identical to TRBD1. This CDR3 comprises 11 residues. In germline, CDR1 is SGHDT, CDR2 YYEEEE. V trimming: 4 bases; J trimming: 9 bases; junction bases outside the gene matches: 4. The CDR3 sequence: CASSIQGRQYF. CDR3 nucleotide sequence: TGTGCCAGCAGCATACAGGGGAGGCAGTACTTC.

This clone came up once. A read error may account for a junction end that differs from germline. V gene TRBV5-5 combines with J gene TRBJ2-2; 7 positions agree with TRBD1. CDR1 is SGHKS, CDR2 YYEKEE, per germline (reference sequence). This CDR3 contains 17 residues. CDR3 nucleotide sequence: TGTGCCAGCAGCCTTACCCCCGGGACAGCCAACATCGGGGAGCTGTTTTTT. Amino acids: CASSLTPGTANIGELFF. Supplemented by reference TRBV5-5 and TRBJ2-2, the full variable domain reads DAGVTQSPTHLIKTRGQQVTLRCSPISGHKSVSWYQQVLGQGPQFIFQYYEKEERGRGNFPDRFSARQFPNYSSELNVNALLLGDSALYLCASSLTPGTANIGELFFGEGSRLTVL.

The chain's CDR3 is CASSQEGGEWYGYTF. DNA of the CDR3: TGTGCCAGCAGCCAAGAAGGGGGGGAGTGGTATGGCTACACCTTC. The J gene is TRBJ1-2, the V gene TRBV4-2; D possibly corresponds to TRBD1 (6 bases). The CDR3 contains 15 residues. V was shortened by 0 bases and J by 5 bases, with 13 bases between the two germline ends. CDR1 and CDR2 (germline): LGHNA, YNFKEQ.

The sample holds a few counts of this clone. The V gene is TRBV7-2, the J gene TRBJ2-1; 12 bases match TRBD2. This CDR3 is built from 16 residues. The germline gives CDR1 SGHTA, CDR2 FQGNSA. The J segment lost 4 bases and the V segment lost 5 bases, leaving 6 bases of the junction unmatched. For the CDR3, the DNA is TGTGCCAGCAGCCCACCGACTAGCGGGGGATACAATGAGCAGTTCTTC. Its translation is CASSPPTSGGYNEQFF.

This sequence joins TRBV4-1 and TRBJ2-2; a possible D gene is TRBD2 (5 bases). The CDR3 consists of 16 residues. Trimming cost V 0 bases and J 5 bases, with 13 bases left between them. Looked up from germline, CDR1 is MGHRA and CDR2 is YSYEKL. CDR3 coding DNA: TGCGCCAGCAGCCAAGAAGGCGGGTTGAGGACCGGGGAGCTGTTTTTT. It translates to CASSQEGGLRTGELFF.

The chain carries TRBV11-2 and TRBJ2-4; maybe TRBD2 (5 bases). The CDR3 runs 17 residues. With 1 base removed from V and 0 bases from J, the gap between germline ends came to 13 bases. Germline lookup yields CDR1 SGHAT and CDR2 FQNNGV. CDR3 amino acids: CASSLAGVLLAKNIQYF. CDR3 nucleotides: TGTGCCAGCAGCTTAGCCGGGGTATTATTAGCCAAAAACATTCAGTACTTC.

This clone has a single count. The chain joins TRBV28 to TRBJ2-1; TRBD2 agrees at 10 bases. CDR3 length: 19 amino acids. Per germline, CDR1 MDHEN and CDR2 SYDVKM. V gave up 2 bases and J gave up 7 bases; unmatched junction bases: 17. Here the CDR3 reads CASSLVGSSGSLMSNEQFF. The DNA for the CDR3 is TGTGCCAGCAGTTTAGTCGGGTCTAGCGGGAGTCTTATGAGTAATGAGCAGTTCTTC.

This chain joins TRBV4-2 and TRBJ2-2; D unresolved. Germline V lookup: CDR1 LGHNA, CDR2 YNFKEQ. V was pared by 0 bases and J by 3 bases, with 8 bases between. The CDR3 is 15 residues long. The CDR3 is CASSQDRGYTGELFF. As DNA, the CDR3 is TGTGCCAGCAGCCAAGATCGAGGCTACACCGGGGAGCTGTTTTTT.

This chain links TRBV27 with TRBJ1-6; 7 bases match TRBD1. With V trimmed by 5 bases and J by 4 bases, 5 bases remained unmatched. Germline V gene data show CDR1 as MNHEY and CDR2 as SMNVEV (reference sequence). The CDR3 covers 15 residues. CDR3 protein: CASSPGTDYNSPLHF. The CDR3 nucleotides are TGTGCCAGCAGTCCTGGGACAGATTATAATTCACCCCTCCACTTT.

As to this clone: At one end, the junction sequence differs from germline, possibly due to a read error. The genes are TRBV7-9 and TRBJ2-7, with 7 bases matching TRBD1. The CDR3 consists of 13 residues. Germline V gives CDR1 SEHNR, CDR2 FQNEAQ (reference sequence). This CDR3 reads CSSSLGQINEQYF. The CDR3 bases are TGTTCCAGCAGCTTGGGACAGATCAACGAGCAGTACTTC.

The gene calls are TRBV15 and TRBJ2-2, with a possible D match to TRBD1 (6 bases). The ends were cut back, 1 base at V and 1 base at J, with 7 bases in the middle. Germline CDR1 is LNHNV and CDR2 is YYDKDF (reference sequence). The CDR3 length is 15 residues. The CDR3: CATSRGGQNTGELFF. CDR3 bases: TGTGCCACCAGCAGAGGGGGACAGAACACCGGGGAGCTGTTTTTT. Supplemented by reference TRBV15 and TRBJ2-2, the full variable domain reads DAMVIQNPRYQVTQFGKPVTLSCSQTLNHNVMYWYQQKSSQAPKLLFHYYDKDFNNEADTPDNFQSRRPNTSFCFLDIRSPGLGDTAMYLCATSRGGQNTGELFFGEGSRLTVL.

The chain is built from TRBV28 and TRBJ2-5; D is ambiguous. Per the germline V gene, CDR1 is MDHEN and CDR2 is SYDVKM. CDR3 length: 12 amino acids. Trimming removed 5 bases at V and 11 bases at J, with 15 bases between. Here the CDR3 reads CASSQGGFGQYF. For the CDR3, the DNA is TGTGCCAGCAGTCAAGGTGGGTTCGGGCAGTACTTC.

V gene TRBV6-1 combines with J gene TRBJ2-1, with TRBD1 matching over 7 bases. CDR1 and CDR2 (germline): MNHNS, SASEGT. This CDR3 has 14 residues. V gave up 7 bases and J gave up 8 bases; unmatched junction bases: 11. CDR3 in amino acids: CASKTGATLYEQFF. The CDR3 DNA sequence: TGTGCCAGCAAAACAGGGGCCACTTTGTATGAGCAGTTCTTC.

This rearrangement joins TRBV5-1 to TRBJ2-5; 8 nucleotides align to TRBD2. This CDR3 contains 14 residues. Germline V gene data show CDR1 as SGHRS and CDR2 as YFSETQ. Trimming at V came to 3 bases and at J to 2 bases, leaving 3 bases not matched to a gene. CDR3 DNA: TGCGCCAGCAGCTATTCTAGCGGGCAAGAGACCCAGTACTTC. It is translated as CASSYSSGQETQYF.

The J gene is TRBJ2-4, the V gene TRBV29-1; D might be TRBD2 (7 bases). With 6 bases removed from V and 7 bases from J, the gap between germline ends came to 16 bases. The CDR3 extends over 13 amino acids. Germline V gives CDR1 SQVTM, CDR2 ANQGSEA. The CDR3 protein is CSVRGPESNIQYF. The CDR3 DNA reads TGCAGCGTGCGGGGGCCGGAGAGCAACATTCAGTACTTC.

The genes are TRBV6-5 and TRBJ2-7; 11 positions agree with TRBD2. The V gene end was trimmed by 2 bases and the J gene end by 3 bases; junction bases not matched to a gene: 0. CDR1 is MNHEY and CDR2 is SVGAGI in the germline V gene. This CDR3 is built from 14 residues. The chain's CDR3 is CASSYGTSGYEQYF. The CDR3 DNA is TGTGCCAGCAGTTACGGGACTAGCGGCTACGAGCAGTACTTC.

The gene calls are TRBV25-1 and TRBJ2-4, with TRBD1 matching over 7 bases. With 8 bases clipped from V and 5 bases from J, the junction kept 6 bases outside the gene matches. CDR1 MGHDK and CDR2 SYGVNS come from the germline V gene. The CDR3 sequence is 13 residues long. The chain's CDR3 is CASARGTQNIQYF. DNA for the CDR3: TGTGCCAGCGCCAGGGGGACCCAAAACATTCAGTACTTC.

The chain employs TRBV7-9 and TRBJ2-5; 10 nucleotides match TRBD1. Germline V gene sequence: CDR1 SEHNR, CDR2 FQNEAQ (reference sequence). V was pared by 2 bases and J by 2 bases, with 11 bases of the junction left unmatched. CDR3 length: 18 amino acids. The CDR3 DNA sequence: TGTGCCAGCAGCTTATTAGGGACAGGGGTTGAAGGTCAAGAGACCCAGTACTTC. It yields the protein CASSLLGTGVEGQETQYF. The whole variable domain, filled in from reference TRBV7-9 and TRBJ2-5, reads DTGVSQNPRHKITKRGQNVTFRCDPISEHNRLYWYRQTLGQGPEFLTYFQNEAQLEKSRLLSDRFSAERPKGSFSTLEIQRTEQGDSAMYLCASSLLGTGVEGQETQYFGPGTRLLVL.

In its sample, this clone was seen a few times. The J gene is TRBJ1-1, the V gene TRBV4-3; D perhaps matches TRBD1 (5 bases). Between the trimmed V and J ends, which lost 0 bases and 7 bases, there was a span of 15 bases. Germline CDR1 and CDR2: LGHNA and YSLEER. The CDR3 length is 15 residues. The CDR3 nucleotides are TGCGCCAGCAGCCAAGAAAGAGGCAGGGTAGGTGAAGCTTTCTTT. Protein: CASSQERGRVGEAFF.

This clone showed up just once. The CDR3 loop is CASSLGPGNQPQHF. DNA for the CDR3: TGCGCCAGCAGCTTGGGCCCAGGTAATCAGCCCCAGCATTTT. This sequence joins TRBV5-1 and TRBJ1-5, with D unclear. V was cut by 0 bases and J by 4 bases, with 8 bases left in between. The CDR3 covers 14 residues. Germline-derived CDR1 and CDR2 are SGHRS and YFSETQ.

The rearrangement links TRBV7-3 to TRBJ2-4, with TRBD2 matching 9 bases. The CDR3 sequence is 16 residues long. V trimming: 0 bases; J trimming: 6 bases; junction bases outside the gene matches: 6. Germline V gene lookup returns CDR1 SGHTA and CDR2 FQGTGA. The CDR3, as DNA: TGTGCCAGCAGCTTAACGCCTAGCGGGGCCGGAAACATTCAGTACTTC. Protein product: CASSLTPSGAGNIQYF.

This chain uses TRBV18 with TRBJ1-1, with a possible D match to TRBD1 (6 bases). This CDR3 comprises 14 residues. Germline V gene data show CDR1 as KGHSH and CDR2 as LQKENI. Trimming pared 1 base from V and 1 base from J, leaving 7 bases between. The CDR3 is CASSPRGQNTEAFF. CDR3 DNA sequence: TGTGCCAGCTCACCACGGGGACAGAACACTGAAGCTTTCTTT.

The chain has TRBV10-1 and TRBJ2-7, with D maybe TRBD2 (6 bases). The CDR3 runs 14 residues. Germline CDR1 WNHNN, CDR2 SYGVQD (reference sequence). This chain's CDR3 is CLPALGTPLYEQYF. In nucleotides, the CDR3 is TGCTTGCCCGCATTGGGGACTCCACTCTACGAGCAGTACTTC.

This clone showed up just once. The genes are TRBV4-1 and TRBJ2-7, with 14 bases matching TRBD2. This CDR3 region has 18 residues. J was trimmed by 2 bases and V by 4 bases; bases with no gene match: 10. CDR1 and CDR2 (germline): MGHRA, YSYEKL. The CDR3 spells CASSPGLAGDYTPYEQYF. The DNA for the CDR3 is TGCGCCAGCAGCCCGGGACTAGCGGGAGATTATACTCCCTACGAGCAGTACTTC.

The rearrangement uses TRBV19 and TRBJ2-3, with 8 bases identical to TRBD1. The trim removed 4 bases at V and 3 bases at J, leaving 3 bases unmatched. This CDR3 is built from 14 residues. Germline CDR1 reads LNHDA; CDR2 reads SQIVND (reference sequence). DNA for the CDR3: TGTGCCAGTAGTACTCGACAGGGGACAGATACGCAGTATTTT. Its protein is CASSTRQGTDTQYF.

The chain is built from TRBV28 and TRBJ2-1; TRBD2 matches at 8 bases. The CDR3 covers 16 residues. J was trimmed by 10 bases and V by 2 bases; bases with no gene match: 13. CDR1 and CDR2 from the germline V gene are MDHEN and SYDVKM. CDR3: CASSLIVAGRGGEQFF. CDR3 nucleotide sequence: TGTGCCAGCAGTTTAATAGTAGCGGGAAGGGGTGGGGAGCAGTTCTTC.

The chain is built from TRBV30 and TRBJ1-4; the match to TRBD1 covers 7 bases. Germline values: CDR1 GTSNPN, CDR2 SVGIG (reference sequence). The V gene end was trimmed by 5 bases and the J gene end by 2 bases; junction bases not matched to a gene: 8. The CDR3 runs to 15 residues. CDR3 sequence reads: CAWGTGTVTNEKLFF. The CDR3, as DNA: TGTGCCTGGGGTACCGGGACAGTCACTAATGAAAAACTGTTTTTT.

The V call is TRBV2, the J call TRBJ1-4; possible D gene TRBD1, 6 bases. V lost 1 base, J lost 3 bases, and 9 bases lay in between. The V gene's germline CDR1 is SNHLY and CDR2 FYNNEI. The CDR3 is 15 amino acids. CDR3 residues: CASSEEDRSNEKLFF. CDR3 DNA: TGTGCCAGCAGTGAAGAAGACAGGTCTAATGAAAAACTGTTTTTT.

The genes are TRBV9 and TRBJ1-2; D unclear. V gave up 4 bases and J gave up 2 bases, with 6 bases separating them. CDR3 size: 12 residues. Germline V gives CDR1 SGDLS, CDR2 YYNGEE. This chain's CDR3 is CASSRENYGYTF. DNA of the CDR3: TGTGCCAGCAGCCGGGAAAACTATGGCTACACCTTC.